This TCR beta chain is drawn from a study of low-dose radiotherapy and immunotherapy resistance in tumors. About the research overall: Treatment of Cohort 1 consisted of 0.5 Gy per fraction every 2 weeks, adding up to 6.5 Gy. Every two weeks patients got nivolumab 240 mg flat dose, plus ipilimumab 1 mg/kg every six weeks, intravenously.

Alpha and beta chains were covered, as first-strand cDNA relied on TRAV- and TRBV-specific primers. With a constant-region primer and a V-primer adapter, TCRs were subjected to around 20 PCR cycles of amplification. TCRdb analysed the reads with MiXCR anew, one entry per CDR3 protein. The sample gives about 84,000 distinct CDR3 sequences, 17% of which show up once; approximately 1.5% is in the top ten. The junction had 10 bases not matched to a gene; V was cut back by 3 bases and J by 2 bases. The germline V gene encodes CDR1 LNHDA and CDR2 SQIVND (reference sequence). This CDR3 has 17 amino acids. This clonotype was observed a few times. Time point: after trial treatment. Treatment specified: LDRT plus nivolumab, ipilimumab, low-dose cyclophosphamide and aspirin (RACIN trial).

The chain recombines TRBV19 with TRBJ1-5, with 7 nucleotides matching TRBD1. This receptor was taken from a male donor with prostate cancer. The sample in question was PBMCs, obtained after low-dose radiotherapy plus immunotherapy. This CDR3 reads CASSIGTASIGNQPQHF. The CDR3 DNA follows: TGTGCCAGTAGTATCGGGACAGCTAGTATTGGCAATCAGCCCCAGCATTTT.